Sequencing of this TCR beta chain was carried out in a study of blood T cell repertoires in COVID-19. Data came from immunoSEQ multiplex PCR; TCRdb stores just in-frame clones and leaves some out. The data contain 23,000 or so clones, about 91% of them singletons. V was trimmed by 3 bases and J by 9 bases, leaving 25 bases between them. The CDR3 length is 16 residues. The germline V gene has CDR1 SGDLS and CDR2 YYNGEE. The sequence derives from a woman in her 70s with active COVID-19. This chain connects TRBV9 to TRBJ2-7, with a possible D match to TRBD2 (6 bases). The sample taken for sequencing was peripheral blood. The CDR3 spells CASSASSGPGGGGQYF. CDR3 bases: TGTGCCAGCAGCGCATCCTCCGGGCCCGGGGGAGGAGGGCAGTACTTC.